These 6 T cell receptor beta chains originate from one sample sequenced in a study of blood T cell repertoires in COVID-19. Using immunoSEQ multiplex PCR, the repertoire was profiled, and TCRdb retains in-frame clones only, with some absent. The sample holds roughly 150,000 clones, 80% to 90% seen once. Source material: peripheral blood. Receptors originate from a woman between 45 and 60 years old with COVID-19, enrolled during active disease.

This clone has only a few counts. For the CDR3, the DNA is TGTGCCAGCAGTATAATTCGGACAGGGGGGTACGAGCAGTACTTC. This sequence encodes CASSIIRTGGYEQYF. The chain carries TRBV27 and TRBJ2-7; 10 bases agree with TRBD1. Germline CDR1 reads MNHEY; CDR2 reads SMNVEV (reference sequence). This CDR3 has 15 amino acids. With 5 bases clipped from V and 4 bases from J, the junction kept 8 bases outside the gene matches.

The V gene is TRBV7-9, the J gene TRBJ2-7; TRBD2 might be the D (7 bases). This CDR3 spans 14 amino acids. The germline gives CDR1 SEHNR, CDR2 FQNEAQ (reference sequence). V was trimmed by 0 bases and J by 6 bases, leaving 12 bases between them. CDR3 sequence reads: CASSLAGGQGEQYF. The DNA of the CDR3 is TGTGCCAGCAGCTTAGCGGGGGGGCAGGGCGAGCAGTACTTC. Variable domain in full (rest from reference TRBV7-9 and TRBJ2-7): DTGVSQNPRHKITKRGQNVTFRCDPISEHNRLYWYRQTLGQGPEFLTYFQNEAQLEKSRLLSDRFSAERPKGSFSTLEIQRTEQGDSAMYLCASSLAGGQGEQYFGPGTRLTVT.

The chain links TRBV11-2 to TRBJ1-1; maybe TRBD1 (6 bases). Germline V CDR1 and CDR2: SGHAT, FQNNGV. CDR3 length: 15 residues. V lost 3 bases, J lost 1 base, and 12 bases lay in between. This CDR3 is CASSLARTENTEAFF. For the CDR3, the DNA is TGTGCCAGCAGCTTGGCCCGGACAGAGAACACTGAAGCTTTCTTT.

This clone was counted at least ten times. The genes are TRBV7-9 and TRBJ2-1; 12 bases are shared with TRBD2. This CDR3 comprises 14 residues. Germline V gene lookup returns CDR1 SEHNR and CDR2 FQNEAQ (reference sequence). The V gene end was trimmed by 3 bases and the J gene end by 10 bases; junction bases not matched to a gene: 4. This CDR3 is CASSFLAGGLEQFF. In nucleotides, the CDR3 is TGTGCCAGCAGCTTCCTAGCGGGGGGGCTAGAGCAGTTCTTC.

V is TRBV19 and J is TRBJ2-7; 12 bases agree with TRBD1. Per the germline V gene, CDR1 is LNHDA and CDR2 is SQIVND (reference sequence). CDR3 size: 16 residues. The junction had 8 bases not matched to a gene; V was cut back by 5 bases and J by 3 bases. The CDR3 sequence is CASSVLGQGAIYEQYF. CDR3 DNA: TGTGCCAGTAGTGTTCTGGGACAGGGGGCAATCTACGAGCAGTACTTC.

V usage is TRBV5-6 and J usage is TRBJ2-3; 7 bases are a match to TRBD1. Germline V gene lookup returns CDR1 SGHDT and CDR2 YYEEEE. The CDR3 loop spans 16 amino acids. The ends lost 4 bases at V and 0 bases at J; junction bases unmatched: 8. The CDR3 nucleotides read TGTGCCAGCAGCCACGACAGGGATGCTAGCACAGATACGCAGTATTTT. It is translated as CASSHDRDASTDTQYF.